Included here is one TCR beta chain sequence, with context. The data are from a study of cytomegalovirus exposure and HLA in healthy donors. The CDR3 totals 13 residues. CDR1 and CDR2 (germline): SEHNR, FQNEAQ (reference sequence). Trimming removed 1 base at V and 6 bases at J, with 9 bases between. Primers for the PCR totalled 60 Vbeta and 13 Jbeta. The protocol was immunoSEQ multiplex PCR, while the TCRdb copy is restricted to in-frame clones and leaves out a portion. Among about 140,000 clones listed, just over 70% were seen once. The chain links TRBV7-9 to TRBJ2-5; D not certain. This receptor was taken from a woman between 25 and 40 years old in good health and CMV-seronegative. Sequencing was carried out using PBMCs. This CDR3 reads CASSLGASQTQYF. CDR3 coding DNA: TGTGCCAGCAGCTTAGGGGCCTCGCAGACCCAGTACTTC.